The T cell receptor (beta chain) described here comes from a study of memory CD4+ T cells and cytomegalovirus serostatus. Study in general: This sample comes from healthy Belgian adults, eight to ten CMV seropositive, 24 seronegative.

The sort gate was single viable CD3+CD4+CD8-CD45RO+ cells for memory CD4+ T cells. After thawing, CD4+ T cells were positively selected. The CDR3 is 11 residues long. After removal of 7 bases from V and 14 bases from J, the junction contained 11 bases not matched to a gene. CDR1 and CDR2 from the germline V gene are SQVTM and ANQGSEA. The table came from immunoSEQ multiplex PCR; TCRdb's copy has only in-frame clones and leaves some out. The sample includes 40,000 to 55,000 clones, about 70% seen only once; the top ten take roughly 1.2%. The source material was memory CD4+ T cells from blood. The sequence was collected from an adult in good health and CMV-seropositive. The chain carries TRBV29-1 and TRBJ2-5; 9 bases match TRBD2. Here the CDR3 reads CSAGGGAGLYF. The CDR3 DNA reads TGCAGCGCCGGCGGGGGGGCGGGCCTATACTTC.